This TCR beta chain derives from a study of T cell repertoires in cytomegalovirus infection. Turning to this clonotype: Its antigen remains unidentified.

TCRdb reprocessed the reads with MiXCR, giving one entry per CDR3 protein. The top ten hold 13% of the sample, which has approximately 300,000 distinct CDR3 sequences, approximately 25% seen once. The germline V gene has CDR1 LGHNA and CDR2 YSLEER. J gave up 6 bases and V 1 base, and 2 bases lay outside the gene matches. This CDR3 has 14 residues. The TCR comes from a human donor in good health (CMV status not recorded). Some clones in this sample may be carry-over from other donors' samples. The specimen comprised cultured PBMCs, sampled from culture after CMV antigen stimulation. The chain combines TRBV4-3 with TRBJ2-2, with 7 nucleotides matching TRBD2. Here the CDR3 DNA reads TGCGCCAGCAGCCAAGCGGGAGGAGCCGGGGAGCTGTTTTTT. Translating gives CASSQAGGAGELFF.